This TCR beta chain originates from a study of cytomegalovirus exposure and HLA in healthy donors. The PCR was carried out with 60 Vbeta primers and 13 Jbeta primers. Measured with immunoSEQ multiplex PCR; TCRdb has only the in-frame clones, and not every one. The sample consists of about 140,000 clones, roughly three fifths of them appearing once. Every donor was a healthy person donating bone marrow. The CDR3 length is 15 residues. Germline V lookup: CDR1 MNHEY, CDR2 SMNVEV (reference sequence). V lost 7 bases and J 2 bases, leaving 16 bases between the germline ends. The receptor comes from a male donor in good health and CMV-seronegative. The sample taken for sequencing was PBMCs. The genes are TRBV27 and TRBJ2-3, with D perhaps matching TRBD1 (5 bases). CDR3 amino acids: CASKLLQGSTDTQYF. The CDR3 DNA follows: TGTGCCAGCAAATTACTCCAGGGCTCCACAGATACGCAGTATTTT.